Reported below is one T cell receptor (beta chain). TCRdb's table, derived via immunoSEQ multiplex PCR, lists solely in-frame clones and lacks some. Of tens of thousands of clones in the sample, approximately 86% are singletons; the top ten hold about 53%. This sample is drawn from a study of OX40 agonist ivuxolimab in advanced cancers. The CDR3 has 15 residues. V shed 3 bases, J shed 1 base, and the junction held 1 base outside the gene matches. Germline V gene lookup returns CDR1 SGHTA and CDR2 FQGNSA. Source: CD4+ or CD8+ T cells sorted from blood, taken in a trial of the OX40 agonist ivuxolimab. The chain joins TRBV7-2 to TRBJ1-1, with 11 bases that match TRBD1. The sequence derives from an adult with an advanced solid tumor such as melanoma, head and neck, liver or kidney cancer. The CDR3 loop reads CASSLGTGGNTEAFF. In DNA, the CDR3 is TGTGCCAGCAGCTTGGGGACAGGGGGGAACACTGAAGCTTTCTTT.